This T cell receptor beta chain comes out of a study of human T cells and chemical hapten exposure. Background on the study: Small pooled library volume differences mainly caused per-sample TCR yield variation. Findings and caveats of the study: There was alopecia in the donors, so their immune response may differ from that of healthy people.

The CDR3 contains 14 residues. V lost 3 bases, J lost 3 bases, and 6 bases lay in between. Noted time point: pre-sensitization, week 0. Indicated treatment: therapeutic diphenylcyclopropenone sensitization with weekly scalp DPC. As the library was built, unique molecular identifiers were attached to individual cDNA molecules. TCRdb ran MiXCR on the RACE reads and lists one entry per CDR3 protein. This table has about 270,000 distinct CDR3 sequences, around 7.7% appearing once. This clonotype was recorded a few times. Its target is unknown. The rearrangement uses TRBV12-3 or TRBV12-4 and TRBJ2-6, with D possibly matching TRBD2 (6 bases). The sample was whole blood, taken in connection with sensitization to the hapten diphenylcyclopropenone (DPC). This TCR came from a man aged 18 to 35 with alopecia areata. Some clones in this sample may be carry-over from other donors' samples. The CDR3, as DNA: TGTGCCAGCAGTTTGACTAGTGGGGCCAACGTCCTGACTTTC. Translation: CASSLTSGANVLTF.